This T cell receptor (beta chain) was recovered during a study of blood T cell repertoires in COVID-19. Clones were read by immunoSEQ multiplex PCR, and TCRdb kept only the in-frame ones, dropping some. The repertoire holds fewer than 85,000 clones, with 75% to 90% as singletons. CDR1 and CDR2 (germline): SGHVS, FNYEAQ. The CDR3 has 16 residues. V lost 5 bases, J lost 3 bases, and 7 bases stayed unmatched. The clonotype originates from a man older than 75 with acute or convalescent COVID-19. V gene TRBV7-6 combines with J gene TRBJ2-2; TRBD2 matches 9 bases. Sequencing input: peripheral blood. DNA of the CDR3: TGTGCCAGCAGCGGTGCCCCTAGCGGGGACACCGGGGAGCTGTTTTTT. Amino acids: CASSGAPSGDTGELFF.